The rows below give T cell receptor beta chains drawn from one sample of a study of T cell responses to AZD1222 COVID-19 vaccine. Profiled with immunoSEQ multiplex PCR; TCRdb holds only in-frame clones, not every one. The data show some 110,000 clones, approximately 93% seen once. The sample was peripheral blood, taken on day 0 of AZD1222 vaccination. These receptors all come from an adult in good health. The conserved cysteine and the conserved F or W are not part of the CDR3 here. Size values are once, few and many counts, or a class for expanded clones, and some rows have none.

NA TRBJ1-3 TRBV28 ASRWTERNTIY
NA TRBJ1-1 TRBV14 ASSPGPLVAF
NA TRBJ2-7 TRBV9 ASSVQPTGGGIYEQY
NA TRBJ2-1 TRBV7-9 ASSFNFDPYNEQF
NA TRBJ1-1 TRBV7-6 ASSLGGGEAF
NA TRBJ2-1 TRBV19 ASSIAGIWTEQF
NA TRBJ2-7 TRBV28 ASSLQGTGGNKQY
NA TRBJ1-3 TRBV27 ASSLTGQTGNTIY
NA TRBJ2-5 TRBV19 ASSIALGGSGRETQY
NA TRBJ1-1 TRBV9 ASSHLQGTTEAF
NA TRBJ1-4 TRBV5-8 ASSQGQGGSEKLF
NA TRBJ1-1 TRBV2 ASSLDRGVTEAF
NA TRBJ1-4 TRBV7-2 ASSPARGLRQKLF
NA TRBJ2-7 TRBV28 ASSSPGQSYEQY
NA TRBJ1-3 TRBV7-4 ASSPPPQVSGNTIY
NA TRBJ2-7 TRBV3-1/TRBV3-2 ASSQTRYPTTEQY
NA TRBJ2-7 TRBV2 ASSEDRGKYEQY
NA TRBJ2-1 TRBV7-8 ASSLGAKQF
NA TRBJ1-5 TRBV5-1 ASSFGSQEPQH
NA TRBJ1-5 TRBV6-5 ATSRTTNQPQH
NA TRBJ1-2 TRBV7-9 ASSLGVSGAPGYT
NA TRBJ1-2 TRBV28 ASSFPAGRNYGYT
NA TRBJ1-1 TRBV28 ASSLTGVNTEAF
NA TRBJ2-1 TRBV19 ASSFQRRNEQF
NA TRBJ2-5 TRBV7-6 ASSLGRRPPETQY
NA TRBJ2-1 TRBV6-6 ASSPDGNEQF
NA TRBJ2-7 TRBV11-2 ASSPFSWREWDEQY
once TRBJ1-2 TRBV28 ASYRQYYGYT
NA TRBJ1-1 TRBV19 ATTPTGVRTEAF
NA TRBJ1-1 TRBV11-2 ASSPGGGTEAF
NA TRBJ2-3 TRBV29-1 SVEDKGTNTDTQY